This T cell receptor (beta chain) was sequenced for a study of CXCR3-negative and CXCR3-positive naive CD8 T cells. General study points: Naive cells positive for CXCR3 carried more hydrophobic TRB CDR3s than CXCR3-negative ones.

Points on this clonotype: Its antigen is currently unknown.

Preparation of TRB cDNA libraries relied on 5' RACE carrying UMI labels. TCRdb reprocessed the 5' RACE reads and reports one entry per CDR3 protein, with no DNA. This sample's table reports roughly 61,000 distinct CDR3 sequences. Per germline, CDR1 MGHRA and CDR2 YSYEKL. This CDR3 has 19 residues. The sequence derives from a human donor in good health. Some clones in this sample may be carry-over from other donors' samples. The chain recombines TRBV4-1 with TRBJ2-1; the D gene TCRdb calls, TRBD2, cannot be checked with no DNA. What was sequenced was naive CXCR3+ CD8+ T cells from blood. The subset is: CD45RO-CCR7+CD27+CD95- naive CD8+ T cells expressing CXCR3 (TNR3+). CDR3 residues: CASSQDTPGLAGVGSEQFF.